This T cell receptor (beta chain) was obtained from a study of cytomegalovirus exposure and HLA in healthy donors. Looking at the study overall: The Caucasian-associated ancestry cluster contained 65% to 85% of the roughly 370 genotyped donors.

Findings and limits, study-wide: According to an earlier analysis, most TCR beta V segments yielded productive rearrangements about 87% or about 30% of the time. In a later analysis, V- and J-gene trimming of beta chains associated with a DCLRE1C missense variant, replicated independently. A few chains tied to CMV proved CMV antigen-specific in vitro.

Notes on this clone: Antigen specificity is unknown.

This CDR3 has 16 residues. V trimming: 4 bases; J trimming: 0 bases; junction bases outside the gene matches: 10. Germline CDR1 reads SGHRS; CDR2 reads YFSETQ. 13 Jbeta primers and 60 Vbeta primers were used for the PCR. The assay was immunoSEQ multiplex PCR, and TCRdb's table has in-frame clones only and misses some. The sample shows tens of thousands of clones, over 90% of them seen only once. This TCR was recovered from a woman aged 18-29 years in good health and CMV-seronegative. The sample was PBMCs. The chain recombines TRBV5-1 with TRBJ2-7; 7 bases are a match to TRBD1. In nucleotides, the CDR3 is TGCGCCAGCAGCCCGGGGATGACAGGGAGCTCCTACGAGCAGTACTTC. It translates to CASSPGMTGSSYEQYF.